This T cell receptor beta chain was observed in a study of blood T cell repertoires in COVID-19 (dated by TCRdb to the early 2020s). With respect to the entire study: Samples covering the acute and convalescent phases of COVID-19 were provided by collaborators in the United States, Italy and Spain. Deeply sampled blood TCRbeta repertoires from subjects exposed to, actively infected with, or recovered from COVID-19 were included in the dataset. The sample metadata nearly always contained a de-identified subject ID, COVID-19 status, age in years and sex. HLA class I and class II types, where available, came from metadata supplied by the sample provider rather than from assay-based typing. A freely available public database, intended as a resource for researchers studying the immune response to SARS-CoV-2, is where the repertoires were released. The prospective study material was composed of cDNA or gDNA derived from T cells, B-cell-depleted T cells, or PBMCs. The samples were drawn from two sources: the first 160 participants of the ongoing ImmuneRACE study, and 1,200 or so subjects contributed by 6 global collaborators.

Spanning cysteine to phenylalanine, the CDR3 consists of 15 amino acids. Kept here is only the CDR3 DNA, which spans 45 bases and is read in frame from base 1. Relative to germline, V is 0 bases shorter and J is 15 bases shorter, with 22 bases between their ends. In the germline V gene, CDR1 corresponds to SGDLS and CDR2 to YYNGEE. About this clone: Its antigen remains undetermined. One base away there is no much larger clone; base qualities are not given.

The immunoSEQ Assay, a bias-controlled multiplex PCR, was used to amplify TCRbeta CDR3 regions from genomic DNA. The paper's data handling went like this. The number of nucleated cells in each sample was estimated by amplification of reference gene primers within the assay. Sequence reads were collapsed and filtered to measure the absolute abundance of every unique TCRbeta CDR3 rearrangement. Productive Simpson clonality was computed per sample as the square root of Simpson's diversity index over productive rearrangements. TCRdb took over this immuneACCESS table, retaining in-frame rearrangements with V and J assigned. Such tables are incomplete; in checked studies, under half of the missing clones stem from an unresolved V gene, and the remainder is unexplained. V, J and clone size are taken as reported in that table, and D and trimming were inferred from the DNA itself. A total of about 150,000 clones appear in this sample, approximately 86% of them only once. 0.63% of the sample is in the top ten clones.

At one collaborating source in Seattle, patients were enrolled during active infection and were followed longitudinally through the course of disease. The collaborating institutions used their own protocols to collect whole blood in K2EDTA tubes. For TCRbeta analysis, collaborators shipped samples in one of three forms: frozen whole blood, isolated PBMCs, or DNA extracted from either of those sample types. The research as a whole found: How much clinical and demographic metadata was included differed by source and by participant, and the metadata was provided uncurated.

The sequence was obtained from a man aged 55 to 70 with COVID-19, enrolled during active disease. The sample consisted of peripheral blood. The chain couples TRBV9 to TRBJ2-1; perhaps TRBD2 is the D gene, with 8 bases matching. The CDR3 loop reads CASSVDRGLVEQPFF. The DNA sequence reads TGTGCCAGCAGCGTAGACAGGGGACTAGTGGAGCAGCCGTTCTTC.